This TCR beta chain was sequenced for a study of blood T cell repertoires in COVID-19. From germline, CDR1 is MNHEY and CDR2 SVGAGI. This CDR3 region has 13 residues. V was cut by 8 bases and J by 7 bases, with 17 bases left in between. In the original processing: Reference gene primers were amplified, and this amplification served to estimate nucleated cell counts. Profiled with immunoSEQ multiplex PCR; TCRdb holds only in-frame clones, not every one. From that table come the V and J calls and clone size; the DNA was used to work out D and trimming. The data show about 160,000 clones, with around nine tenths seen just once and about 9.3% held by the top ten.

Input material: peripheral blood. This receptor was taken from a woman between 65 and 79 years old with COVID-19, enrolled during active disease. The rearrangement links TRBV6-5 to TRBJ1-2; no definite D call. The CDR3 loop is CASREEGGRGYTF. DNA of the CDR3: TGTGCCAGCCGAGAGGAGGGAGGGCGTGGCTACACCTTC.